This TCR beta chain is drawn from a study of somatic mutations in cytotoxic T cells in rheumatoid arthritis. Clones were sequenced by immunoSEQ multiplex PCR, and TCRdb holds only the in-frame ones, with some missing. The sample has about 10,000 clones, approximately 89% seen once; the top ten hold about 1.1%. This CDR3 is 15 amino acids long. CDR1 and CDR2 (germline): SGHTA, FQGNSA. This TCR was sampled from a woman aged 18-35 years with rheumatoid arthritis. This chain links TRBV7-2 with TRBJ2-5; 7 positions match TRBD2. The end of the DNA is better explained by TRBJ2-7, so the J call may be wrong. The sequencing input was CD4+ T cells sorted from blood. CDR3 DNA sequence: TGTGCCAGCAGCCTTCTGGGCGGGAGATCCTACGAGCAGTACTTC. Translating it yields CASSLLGGRSYEQYF.